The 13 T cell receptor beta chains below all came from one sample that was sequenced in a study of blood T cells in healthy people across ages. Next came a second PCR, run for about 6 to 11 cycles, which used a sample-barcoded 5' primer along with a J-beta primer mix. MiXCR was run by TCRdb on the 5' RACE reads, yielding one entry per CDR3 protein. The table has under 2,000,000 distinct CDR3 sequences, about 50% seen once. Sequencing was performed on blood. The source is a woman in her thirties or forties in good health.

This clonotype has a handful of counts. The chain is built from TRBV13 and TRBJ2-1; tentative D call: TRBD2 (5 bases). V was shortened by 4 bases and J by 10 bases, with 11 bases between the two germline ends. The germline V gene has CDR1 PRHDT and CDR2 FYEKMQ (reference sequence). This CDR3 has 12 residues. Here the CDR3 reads CASSSLRLEQFF. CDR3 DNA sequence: TGTGCCAGCAGCTCCCTCAGACTAGAGCAGTTCTTC.

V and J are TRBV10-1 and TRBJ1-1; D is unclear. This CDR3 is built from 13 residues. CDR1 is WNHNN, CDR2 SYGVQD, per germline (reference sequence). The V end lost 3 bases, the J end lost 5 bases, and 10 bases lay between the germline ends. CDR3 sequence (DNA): TGCGCCAGCAGTGACAGCCTCGGGACTGAAGCTTTCTTT. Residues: CASSDSLGTEAFF.

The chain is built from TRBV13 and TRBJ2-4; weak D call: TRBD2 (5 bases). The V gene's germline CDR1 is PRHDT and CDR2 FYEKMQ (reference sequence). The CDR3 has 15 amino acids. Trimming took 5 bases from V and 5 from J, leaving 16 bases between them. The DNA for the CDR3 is TGTGCCAGCAGCCCCATGTTGGGGAGCGAAAACATTCAGTACTTC. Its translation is CASSPMLGSENIQYF.

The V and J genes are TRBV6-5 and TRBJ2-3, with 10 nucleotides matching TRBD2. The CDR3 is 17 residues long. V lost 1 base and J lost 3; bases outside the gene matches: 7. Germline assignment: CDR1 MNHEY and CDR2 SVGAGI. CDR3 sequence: CASSYLASGGGTDTQYF. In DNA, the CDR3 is TGTGCCAGCAGTTACTTGGCTAGCGGGGGAGGAACAGATACGCAGTATTTT.

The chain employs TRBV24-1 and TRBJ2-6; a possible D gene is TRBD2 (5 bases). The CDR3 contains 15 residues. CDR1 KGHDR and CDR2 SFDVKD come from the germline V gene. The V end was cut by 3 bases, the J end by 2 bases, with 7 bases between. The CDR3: CATSDTGAGANVLTF. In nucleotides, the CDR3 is TGTGCCACCAGTGATACCGGGGCTGGGGCCAACGTCCTGACTTTC.

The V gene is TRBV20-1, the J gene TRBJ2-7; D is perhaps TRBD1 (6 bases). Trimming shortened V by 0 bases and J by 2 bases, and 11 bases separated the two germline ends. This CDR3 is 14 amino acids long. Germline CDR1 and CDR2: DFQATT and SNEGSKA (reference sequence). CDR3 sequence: CSAREIQGTYEQYF. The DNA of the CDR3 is TGCAGTGCTAGAGAGATACAGGGTACCTACGAGCAGTACTTC.

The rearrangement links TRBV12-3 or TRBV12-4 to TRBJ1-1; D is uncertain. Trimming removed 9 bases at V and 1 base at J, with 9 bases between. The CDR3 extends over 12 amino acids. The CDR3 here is CARTGKNTEAFF. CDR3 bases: TGTGCCAGGACCGGAAAGAACACTGAAGCTTTCTTT.

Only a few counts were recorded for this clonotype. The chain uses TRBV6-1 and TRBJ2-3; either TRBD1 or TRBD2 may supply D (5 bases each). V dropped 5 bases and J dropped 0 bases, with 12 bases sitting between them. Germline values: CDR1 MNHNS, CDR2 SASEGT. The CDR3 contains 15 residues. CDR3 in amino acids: CASSRDGLSTDTQYF. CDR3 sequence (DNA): TGTGCCAGCAGTCGGGACGGACTTAGCACAGATACGCAGTATTTT.

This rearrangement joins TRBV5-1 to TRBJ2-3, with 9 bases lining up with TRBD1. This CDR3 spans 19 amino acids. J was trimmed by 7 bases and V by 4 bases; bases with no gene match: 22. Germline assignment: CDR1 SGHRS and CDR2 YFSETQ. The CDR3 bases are TGCGCCAGCAGCAGAACCCCGGGACAGGGCTCTACCTGGGGATATACGCAGTATTTT. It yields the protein CASSRTPGQGSTWGYTQYF.

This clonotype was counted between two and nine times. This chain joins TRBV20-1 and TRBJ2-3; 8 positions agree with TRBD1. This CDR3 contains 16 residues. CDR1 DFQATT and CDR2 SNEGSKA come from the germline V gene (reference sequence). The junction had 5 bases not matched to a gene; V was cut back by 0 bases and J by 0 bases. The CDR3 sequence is CSARDLQGASTDTQYF. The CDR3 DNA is TGCAGTGCTAGAGATCTTCAGGGGGCTAGCACAGATACGCAGTATTTT.

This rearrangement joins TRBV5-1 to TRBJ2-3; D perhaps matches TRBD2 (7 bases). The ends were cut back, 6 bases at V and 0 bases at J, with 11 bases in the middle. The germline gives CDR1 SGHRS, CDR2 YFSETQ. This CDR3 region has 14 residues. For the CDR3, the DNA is TGCGCCAGCATGGGGGGGGCGAGCACAGATACGCAGTATTTT. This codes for CASMGGASTDTQYF.

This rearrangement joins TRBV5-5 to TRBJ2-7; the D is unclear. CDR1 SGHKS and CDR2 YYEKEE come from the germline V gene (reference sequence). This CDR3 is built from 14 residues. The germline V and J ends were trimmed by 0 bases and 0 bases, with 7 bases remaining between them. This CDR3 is CASSLDTNSYEQYF. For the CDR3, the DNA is TGTGCCAGCAGCTTGGACACTAACTCCTACGAGCAGTACTTC.

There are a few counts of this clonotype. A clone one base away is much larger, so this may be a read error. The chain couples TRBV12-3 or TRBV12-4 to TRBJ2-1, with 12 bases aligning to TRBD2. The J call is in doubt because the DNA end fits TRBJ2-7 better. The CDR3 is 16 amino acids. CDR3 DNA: TGTGCCAGCAGCCCTAGCGGGGGGGCCTACTACAATGAGCAGTACTTC. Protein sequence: CASSPSGGAYYNEQYF.